This is a list of T cell receptor beta chains from one sample in a study of shared clonotypes between healthy human individuals. Clones were read by immunoSEQ multiplex PCR, and TCRdb kept only the in-frame ones, dropping some. The sample consists of 2,500,000 or so clones, around 90% of them appearing once. Sequencing was carried out using naive CD4+ T cells from PBMCs. These receptors came from a man between 18 and 35 years old in good health. Some clones in this sample may be carry-over from other donors' samples. Both conserved end residues are trimmed from each CDR3. Not every row has a clone size; where given, it reads once, few, many or a size class.

size	V	CDR3
NA	TRBV5-4	ASSARKTGGDYGYT
NA	TRBV28	ASSDLPGTGVETQY
NA	TRBV29-1	SVEGQETQY
NA	TRBV28	ASSLGLAGAKNIQY
NA	TRBV5-5	ASSTDRGNEQY
NA	TRBV5-1	ASSSPGLAGGRPGETQY
NA	TRBV5-1	ASSPGDWETQY
NA	TRBV6-6	ASSYRNGNTIY
NA	TRBV7-3	ASSLSPLSYQETQY
NA	TRBV4-3	ASSQLAGAQETQY
NA	TRBV12-5	ASGRGGIYNEQF
NA	TRBV19	ASSISGYPGEQY
NA	TRBV27	ASSLYGGYEQY
NA	TRBV5-1	ASTGVAGPYNEQF
NA	TRBV4-3	ASRLRGNTEAF
NA	TRBV7-2	ASSPQGAPNQPQH
NA	TRBV27	ASSPLAGGPETQY
once	TRBV10-3	ANRDTNTGELF
NA	TRBV5-1	ASSRDSFYEQY
NA	TRBV28	ASSRPYSGSYGYT
few	TRBV5-6	ASSLGTGVGFYGYT
NA	TRBV29-1	SVEEPGAEAF
once	TRBV5-1	ASSPPLATDTQY
NA	TRBV9	ASSERTAPYNEQF
NA	TRBV30	AWRRARSSYNEQF
NA	TRBV30	ACDKTGGPKETQY
NA	TRBV7-2	ASSLLTYEQY
few	TRBV6-6	ASSLDRTTSGNTIY
NA	TRBV7-3	ASSMSSYNEQF
NA	TRBV9	ASSVEGGSSYEQY
NA	TRBV9	ATSSRKTDTQY
NA	TRBV7-2	ASSTRETQY
NA	TRBV4-2	ASSQLAGGADTQY
NA	TRBV6-1	ASTGAGSGYEQY
NA	TRBV7-2	ASSLGASKEF
NA	TRBV5-1	ASSLTYSRQGGEQF
once	TRBV6-1	ASSEAPGEYYEQY
NA	TRBV4-3	ASSQDYGQPQH
NA	TRBV11-2	ASSLSFSGSYFEQY
NA	TRBV9	ASSELGQVDTIY
NA	TRBV9	ASSPLLWRGETQY
NA	TRBV5-1	ASSLKQGEDEKLF
NA	TRBV5-1	ASSLGPLTGDNNEQF
once	TRBV30	AWSRSRDEQF
NA	TRBV5-1	ASSLDITGANVLT
NA	TRBV19	ASSIATTTNEKLF
once	TRBV7-9	ASSPRQAEGSNEQF
NA	TRBV5-1	ASSLTGRTDGRRVGTQY
once	TRBV28	ASSLAGFRGF
few	TRBV4-2	ASSQDSRVSEAF
NA	TRBV7-2	ASSLEGPLAGGTDTQY
NA	TRBV7-9	ASSPPRETQY
NA	TRBV27	ASSSGFQPQH
NA	TRBV10-3	AISESWQGQAYGYT
NA	TRBV5-1	ASSLRDGETQY
once	TRBV28	ASKTLLRRTRGPGELF